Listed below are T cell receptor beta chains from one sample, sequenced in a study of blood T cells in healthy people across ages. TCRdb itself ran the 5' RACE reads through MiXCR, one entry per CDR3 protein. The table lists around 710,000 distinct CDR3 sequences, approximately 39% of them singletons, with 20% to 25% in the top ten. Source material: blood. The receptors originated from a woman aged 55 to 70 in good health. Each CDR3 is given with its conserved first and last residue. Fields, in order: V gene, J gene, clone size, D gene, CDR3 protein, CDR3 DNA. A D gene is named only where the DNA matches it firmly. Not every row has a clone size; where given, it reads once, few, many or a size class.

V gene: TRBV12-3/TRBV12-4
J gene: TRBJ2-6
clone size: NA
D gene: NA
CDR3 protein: CASSFLGHRSGANVLTF
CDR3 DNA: TGTGCCAGCAGTTTCTTGGGACACCGCTCTGGGGCCAACGTCCTGACTTTC

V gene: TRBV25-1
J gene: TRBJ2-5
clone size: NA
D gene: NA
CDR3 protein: CASSLGGRAVLEELEEETQYF
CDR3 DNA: TGTGCCAGCAGTCTGGGGGGCAGGGCGGTTCTAGAGGAGTTAGAAGAAGAGACCCAGTACTTC

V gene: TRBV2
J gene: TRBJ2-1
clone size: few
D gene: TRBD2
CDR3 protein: CASSGPGGPRNEQFF
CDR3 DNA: TGTGCCAGCAGTGGCCCGGGAGGGCCTAGGAATGAGCAGTTCTTC

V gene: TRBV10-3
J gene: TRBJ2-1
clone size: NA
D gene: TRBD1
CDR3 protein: CAISDSWTGRVDNEQFF
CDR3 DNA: TGTGCCATCAGTGATTCCTGGACAGGGCGGGTGGACAATGAGCAGTTCTTC

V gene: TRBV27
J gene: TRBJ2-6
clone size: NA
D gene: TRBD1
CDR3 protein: CASSPLDRSSSSGANVLTF
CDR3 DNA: TGTGCCAGCAGTCCCTTGGACAGGTCCTCCTCCTCTGGGGCCAACGTCCTGACTTTC

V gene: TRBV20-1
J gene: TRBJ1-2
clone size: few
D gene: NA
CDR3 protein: CSARGTPSNYGYTF
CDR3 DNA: TGCAGTGCTAGAGGGACACCCTCTAACTATGGCTACACCTTC

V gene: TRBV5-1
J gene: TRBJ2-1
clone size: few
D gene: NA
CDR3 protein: CASSVRAGRGISYNEQFF
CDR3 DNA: TGCGCCAGCAGCGTACGGGCGGGTCGGGGGATCTCCTACAATGAGCAGTTCTTC

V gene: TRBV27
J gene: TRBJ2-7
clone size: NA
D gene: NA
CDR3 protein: CASSHRGASSYEQYF
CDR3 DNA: TGTGCCAGCAGTCACCGGGGCGCCAGCTCCTACGAGCAGTACTTC

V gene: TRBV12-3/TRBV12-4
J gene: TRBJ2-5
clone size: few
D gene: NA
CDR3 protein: CASSLFDNQETQYF
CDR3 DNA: TGTGCCAGCAGTCTCTTCGACAACCAAGAGACCCAGTACTTC

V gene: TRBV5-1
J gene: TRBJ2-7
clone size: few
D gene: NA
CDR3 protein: CASSLISLLSYEQYF
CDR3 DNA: TGCGCCAGCAGCTTGATCAGCCTCCTCTCCTACGAGCAGTACTTC

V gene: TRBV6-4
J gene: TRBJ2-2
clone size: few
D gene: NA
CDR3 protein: CASSEYPNTGELFF
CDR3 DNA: TGTGCCAGCAGTGAGTACCCGAACACCGGGGAGCTGTTTTTT

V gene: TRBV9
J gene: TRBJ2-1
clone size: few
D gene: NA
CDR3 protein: CASSLDSTSRGEQFF
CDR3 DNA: TGTGCCAGCAGCCTCGACTCGACTAGTCGCGGTGAGCAGTTCTTC

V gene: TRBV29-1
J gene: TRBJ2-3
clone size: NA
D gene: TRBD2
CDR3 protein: CSGGLAADTQYF
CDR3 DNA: TGCAGCGGGGGACTAGCCGCAGATACGCAGTATTTT

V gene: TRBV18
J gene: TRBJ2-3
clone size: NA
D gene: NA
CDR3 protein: CASSPTDGLDTQYF
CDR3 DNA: TGTGCCAGCTCACCAACGGACGGACTAGATACGCAGTATTTT

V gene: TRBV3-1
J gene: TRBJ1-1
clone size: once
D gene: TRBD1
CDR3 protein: CASSERQGSRTEAFF
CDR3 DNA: TGTGCCAGCAGCGAGCGACAGGGGTCTAGGACTGAAGCTTTCTTT

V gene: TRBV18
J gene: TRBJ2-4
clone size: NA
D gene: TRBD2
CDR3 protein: CASSPLGGAGTGNIQYF
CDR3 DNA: TGTGCCAGCTCACCACTCGGGGGAGCGGGAACGGGAAACATTCAGTACTTC

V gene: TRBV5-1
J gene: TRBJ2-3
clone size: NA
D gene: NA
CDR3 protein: CASSPVGFTDTQYF
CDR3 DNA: TGCGCCAGCAGCCCCGTGGGTTTCACAGATACGCAGTATTTT

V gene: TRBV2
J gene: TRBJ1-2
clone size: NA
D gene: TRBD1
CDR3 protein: CASSDGGGSGYTF
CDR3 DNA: TGTGCCAGCAGTGACGGAGGGGGCTCTGGCTACACCTTC

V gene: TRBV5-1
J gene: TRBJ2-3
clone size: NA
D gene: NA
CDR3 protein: CASSPLLATGKDTQYF
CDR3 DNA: TGCGCCAGCAGCCCGCTCCTTGCTACTGGGAAGGATACGCAGTATTTT

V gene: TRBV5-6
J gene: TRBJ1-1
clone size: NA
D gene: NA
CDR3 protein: CASSYLGGTEAFF
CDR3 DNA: TGTGCCAGCAGCTACCTCGGCGGCACTGAAGCTTTCTTT

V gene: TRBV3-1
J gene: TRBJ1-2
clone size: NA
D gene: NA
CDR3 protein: CASSQAGVAYGYTF
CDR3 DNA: TGTGCCAGCAGCCAAGCCGGGGTGGCCTATGGCTACACCTTC

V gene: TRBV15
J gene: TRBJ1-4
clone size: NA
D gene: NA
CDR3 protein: CATSRDQGAEKLFF
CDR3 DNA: TGTGCCACCAGCAGAGACCAAGGGGCCGAAAAACTGTTTTTT

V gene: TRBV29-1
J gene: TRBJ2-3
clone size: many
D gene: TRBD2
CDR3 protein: CSGSRASGSSTDTQYF
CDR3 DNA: TGCAGCGGTAGTCGTGCTAGCGGGAGCAGCACAGATACGCAGTATTTT

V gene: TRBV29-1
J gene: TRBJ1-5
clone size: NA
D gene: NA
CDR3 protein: CSVGRGFDQPQHF
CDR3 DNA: TGCAGCGTTGGACGGGGGTTTGATCAGCCCCAGCATTTT

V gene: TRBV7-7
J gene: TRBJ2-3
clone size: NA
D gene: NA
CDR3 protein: CASSLAEGSNTQYF
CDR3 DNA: TGTGCCAGCAGCTTAGCGGAGGGTAGTAATACGCAGTATTTT

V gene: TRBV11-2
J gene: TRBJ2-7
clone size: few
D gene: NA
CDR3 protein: CASSSYWSPSYEQYF
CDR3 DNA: TGTGCCAGCAGCTCGTATTGGAGTCCCTCCTACGAGCAGTACTTC

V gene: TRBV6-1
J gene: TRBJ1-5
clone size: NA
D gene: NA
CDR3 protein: CASSGRGFGVPNQPQHF
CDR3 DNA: TGTGCCAGCAGTGGAAGGGGATTCGGGGTTCCCAATCAGCCCCAGCATTTT

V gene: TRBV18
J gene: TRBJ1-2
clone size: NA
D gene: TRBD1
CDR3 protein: CASSPREGQLYGYTF
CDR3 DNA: TGTGCCAGCTCACCACGCGAGGGACAGCTCTATGGCTACACCTTC

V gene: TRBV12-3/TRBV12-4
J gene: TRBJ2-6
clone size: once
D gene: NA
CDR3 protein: CASSLRGSVSGANVLTF
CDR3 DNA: TGTGCCAGCAGTTTGCGCGGCAGTGTCTCTGGGGCCAACGTCCTGACTTTC

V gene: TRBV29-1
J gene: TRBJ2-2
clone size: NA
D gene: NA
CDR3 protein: CSVEGGGGRGTGELFF
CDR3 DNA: TGCAGCGTTGAAGGGGGAGGGGGGAGAGGCACCGGGGAGCTGTTTTTT

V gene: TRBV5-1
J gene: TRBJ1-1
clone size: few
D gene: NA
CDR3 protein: CASRGQSNTEAFF
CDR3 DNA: TGCGCCAGCAGAGGACAGTCGAACACTGAAGCTTTCTTT

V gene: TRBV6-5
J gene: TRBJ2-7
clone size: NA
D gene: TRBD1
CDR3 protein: CASSYSRTGPGEQYF
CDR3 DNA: TGTGCCAGCAGTTACTCCAGGACAGGGCCTGGGGAGCAGTACTTC

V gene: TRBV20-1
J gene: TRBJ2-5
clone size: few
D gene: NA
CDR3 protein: CSAPAPDRGETQYF
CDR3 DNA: TGCAGTGCCCCAGCCCCGGACCGTGGAGAGACCCAGTACTTC

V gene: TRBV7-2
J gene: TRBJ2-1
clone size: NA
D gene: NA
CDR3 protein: CASSSSGLGNEQFF
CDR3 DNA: TGTGCCAGCAGCTCATCCGGACTCGGTAATGAGCAGTTCTTC

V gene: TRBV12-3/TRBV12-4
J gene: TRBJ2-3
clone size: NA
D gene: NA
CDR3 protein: CASRLGASADTQYF
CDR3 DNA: TGTGCCAGCAGGCTAGGAGCTAGCGCAGATACGCAGTATTTT

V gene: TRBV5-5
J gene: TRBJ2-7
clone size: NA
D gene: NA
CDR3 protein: CASSRAGNEQYF
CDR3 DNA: TGTGCCAGCAGTAGGGCCGGGAACGAGCAGTACTTC

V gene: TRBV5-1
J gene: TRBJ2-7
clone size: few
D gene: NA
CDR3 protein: CASSLNNEQYF
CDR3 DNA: TGCGCCAGCAGCTTGAATAACGAGCAGTACTTC

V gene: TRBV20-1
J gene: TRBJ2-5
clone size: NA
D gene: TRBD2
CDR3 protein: CSARGLAGEETRYF
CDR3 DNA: TGCAGTGCTAGAGGCCTAGCGGGAGAAGAGACCCGGTACTTC

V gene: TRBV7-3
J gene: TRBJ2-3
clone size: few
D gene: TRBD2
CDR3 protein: CASSLSGRGRTDTQYF
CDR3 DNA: TGTGCCAGCAGCTTAAGTGGGCGGGGGAGGACAGATACGCAGTATTTT

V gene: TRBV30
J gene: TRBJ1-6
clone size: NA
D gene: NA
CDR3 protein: CACRIGYSLSSYNSPLHF
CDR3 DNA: TGTGCCTGCCGAATCGGATATTCCTTGAGCTCCTATAATTCACCCCTCCACTTT

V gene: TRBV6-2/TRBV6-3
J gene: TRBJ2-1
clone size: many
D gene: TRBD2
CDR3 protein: CASSSMGLVGQYEQFF
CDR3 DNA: TGTGCCAGCAGTTCCATGGGACTAGTAGGGCAGTATGAGCAGTTCTTC

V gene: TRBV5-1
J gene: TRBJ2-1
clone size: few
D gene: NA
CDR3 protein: CASRREGVYNEQFF
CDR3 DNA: TGCGCCAGCAGAAGGGAGGGGGTGTACAATGAGCAGTTCTTC

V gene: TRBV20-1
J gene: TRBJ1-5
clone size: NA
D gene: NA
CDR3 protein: CSSRGVGVGNQPQHF
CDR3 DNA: TGCAGTTCGAGAGGCGTGGGGGTGGGCAATCAGCCCCAGCATTTT

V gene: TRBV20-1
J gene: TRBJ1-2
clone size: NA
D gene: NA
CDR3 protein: CSANRDGRNYGYTF
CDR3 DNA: TGCAGTGCCAACAGGGATGGTAGGAACTATGGCTACACCTTC

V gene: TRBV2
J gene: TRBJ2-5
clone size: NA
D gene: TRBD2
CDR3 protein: CASSDSPGGSGEQYF
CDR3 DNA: TGTGCCAGCAGTGACAGTCCGGGGGGGTCGGGTGAGCAGTACTTC

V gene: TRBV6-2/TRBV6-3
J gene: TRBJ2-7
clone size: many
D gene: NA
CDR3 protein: CASSVGPFSEQYF
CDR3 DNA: TGTGCCAGCAGTGTAGGACCCTTTAGCGAGCAGTACTTC

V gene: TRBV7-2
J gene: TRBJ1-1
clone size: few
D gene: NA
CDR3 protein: CASSLDSLTEAFF
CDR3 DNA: TGTGCCAGCAGCTTAGATTCCCTTACTGAAGCTTTCTTT

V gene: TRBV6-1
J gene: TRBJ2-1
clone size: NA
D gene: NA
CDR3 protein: CASSEASAGSNEQFF
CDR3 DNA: TGTGCCAGCAGTGAAGCTTCGGCAGGGTCCAATGAGCAGTTCTTC